This record looks at one T cell receptor (beta chain) sequence and its context. Its target is unknown. As to time point: blood from clinic visit 5 months post-surgery; TSC patient then seizure free. Only cases whose brain tissue showed the highest T cell transcript signatures were sequenced. At least one anti-epileptic drug was given before surgery. The source of the sample is a study of brain T cells in children with intractable seizures. Study-wide findings and caveats: Patients' HCMV serostatus was unknown; virus specificity rests on CDR3 similarity alone. Pre-surgery blood may have been undersampled, hiding some clones.

Profiled with immunoSEQ multiplex PCR; TCRdb holds only in-frame clones, not every one. The table lists under 400,000 clones, over 90% of them singletons. The CDR3 consists of 14 residues. In germline, CDR1 is SGHRS, CDR2 YFSETQ. V lost 2 bases, J lost 2 bases, and 10 bases lay in between. This receptor was taken from a boy under two years old with tuberous sclerosis and intractable seizures. The chain recombines TRBV5-1 with TRBJ2-5; a possible D gene is TRBD1 (6 bases). The sample in question was peripheral blood, obtained less than 6 months after surgery. The CDR3 region has the DNA TGCGCCAGCAGCTTACAACAGGGTCAAGAGACCCAGTACTTC. Amino acid sequence: CASSLQQGQETQYF.